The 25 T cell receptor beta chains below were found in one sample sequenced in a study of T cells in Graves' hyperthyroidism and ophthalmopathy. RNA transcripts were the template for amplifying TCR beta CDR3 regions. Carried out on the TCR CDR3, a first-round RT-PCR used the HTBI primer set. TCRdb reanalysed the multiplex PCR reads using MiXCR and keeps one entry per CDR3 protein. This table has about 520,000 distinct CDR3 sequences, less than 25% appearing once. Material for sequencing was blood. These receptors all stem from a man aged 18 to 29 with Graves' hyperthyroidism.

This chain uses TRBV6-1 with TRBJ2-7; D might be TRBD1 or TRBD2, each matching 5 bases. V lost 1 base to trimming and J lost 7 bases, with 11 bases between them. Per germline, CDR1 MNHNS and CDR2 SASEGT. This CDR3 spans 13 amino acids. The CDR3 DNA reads TGTGCCAGCAGTGAAGACCCGGGGCAGGAGCAGTACTTC. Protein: CASSEDPGQEQYF.

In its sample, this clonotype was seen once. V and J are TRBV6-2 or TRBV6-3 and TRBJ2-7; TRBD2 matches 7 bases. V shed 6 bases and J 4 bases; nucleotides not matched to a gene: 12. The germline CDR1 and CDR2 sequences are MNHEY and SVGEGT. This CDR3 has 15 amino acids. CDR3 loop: CASRTPLASTYEQYF. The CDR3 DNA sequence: TGTGCCAGCAGAACCCCACTAGCGTCGACGTACGAGCAGTACTTC.

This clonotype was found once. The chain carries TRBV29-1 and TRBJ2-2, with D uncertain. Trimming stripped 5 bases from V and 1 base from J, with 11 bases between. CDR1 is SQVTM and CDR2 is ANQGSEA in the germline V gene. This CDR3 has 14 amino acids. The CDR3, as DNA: TGCAGCGTTACCGGGCCACAGAACACCGGGGAGCTGTTTTTT. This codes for CSVTGPQNTGELFF.

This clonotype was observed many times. CDR3 DNA sequence: TGTGCCAGCAGTTCGGGAACCTTAATGAACACTGAAGCTTTCTTT. Translated: CASSSGTLMNTEAFF. This chain connects TRBV28 to TRBJ1-1; D ambiguous. The germline CDR1 and CDR2 sequences are MDHEN and SYDVKM. This CDR3 is built from 15 residues. V lost 4 bases and J 0 bases, leaving 12 bases between the germline ends.

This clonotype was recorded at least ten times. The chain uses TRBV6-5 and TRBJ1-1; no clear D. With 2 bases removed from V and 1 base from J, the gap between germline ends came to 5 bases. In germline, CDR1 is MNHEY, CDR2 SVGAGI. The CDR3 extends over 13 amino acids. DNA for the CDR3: TGTGCCAGCAGTTACGAGTGGAACACTGAAGCTTTCTTT. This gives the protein CASSYEWNTEAFF.

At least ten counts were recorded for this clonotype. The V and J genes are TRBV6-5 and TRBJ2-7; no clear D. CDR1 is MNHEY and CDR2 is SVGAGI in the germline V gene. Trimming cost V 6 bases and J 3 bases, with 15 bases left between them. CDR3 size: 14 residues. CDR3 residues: CASRLKVQVYEQYF. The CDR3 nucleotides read TGTGCCAGCAGATTAAAGGTTCAAGTCTACGAGCAGTACTTC.

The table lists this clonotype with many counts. The CDR3 sequence is CASRAQNPGGEETQYF. CDR3 DNA sequence: TGTGCCAGCAGGGCCCAAAATCCGGGGGGCGAAGAGACCCAGTACTTC. The V call is TRBV12-3 or TRBV12-4, the J call TRBJ2-5, with D possibly matching TRBD2 (7 bases). This CDR3 spans 16 amino acids. The V end was cut by 6 bases, the J end by 3 bases, with 20 bases between.

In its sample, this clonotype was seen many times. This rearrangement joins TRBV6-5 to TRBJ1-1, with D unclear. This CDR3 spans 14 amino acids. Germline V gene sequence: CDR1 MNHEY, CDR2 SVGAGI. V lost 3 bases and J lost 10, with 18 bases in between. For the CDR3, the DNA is TGTGCCAGCAGTTATCCGGAGGGCACTAGGAGAGCTTTCTTT. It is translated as CASSYPEGTRRAFF.

CDR3 in DNA: TGTGCCACCAGCAGAGTTAGTGCCGGGGAGCTGTTTTTT. It is translated as CATSRVSAGELFF. This chain joins TRBV15 and TRBJ2-2; no reliable D call. The V end was cut by 1 base, the J end by 6 bases, with 6 bases between. Germline V lookup: CDR1 LNHNV, CDR2 YYDKDF (reference sequence). CDR3 length equals 13 residues.

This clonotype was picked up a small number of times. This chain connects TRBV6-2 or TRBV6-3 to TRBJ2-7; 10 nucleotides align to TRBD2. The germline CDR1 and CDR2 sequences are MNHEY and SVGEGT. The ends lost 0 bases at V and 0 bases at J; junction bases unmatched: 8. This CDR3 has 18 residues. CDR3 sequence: CASSYSRTSGQSSYEQYF. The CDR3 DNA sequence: TGTGCCAGCAGTTACTCGAGGACTAGCGGCCAGAGCTCCTACGAGCAGTACTTC.

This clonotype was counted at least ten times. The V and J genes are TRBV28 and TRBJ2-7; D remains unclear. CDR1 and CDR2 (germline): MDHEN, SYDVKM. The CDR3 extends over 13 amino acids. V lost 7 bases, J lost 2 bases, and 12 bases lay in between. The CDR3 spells CASTRHPTYEQYF. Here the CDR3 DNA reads TGTGCCAGCACAAGACACCCCACCTACGAGCAGTACTTC.

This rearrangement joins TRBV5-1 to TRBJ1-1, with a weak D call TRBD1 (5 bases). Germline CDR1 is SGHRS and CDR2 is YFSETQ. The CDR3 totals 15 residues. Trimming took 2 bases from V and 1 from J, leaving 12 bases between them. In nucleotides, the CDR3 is TGCGCCAGCAGCTTCTCAGGGAGTCCGAACACTGAAGCTTTCTTT. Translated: CASSFSGSPNTEAFF.

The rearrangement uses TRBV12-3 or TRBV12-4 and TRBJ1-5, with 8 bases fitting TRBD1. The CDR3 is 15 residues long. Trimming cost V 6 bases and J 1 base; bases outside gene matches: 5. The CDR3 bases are TGTGCCAGCAGGGAACAGGGGGGGAGCAATCAGCCCCAGCATTTT. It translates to CASREQGGSNQPQHF.

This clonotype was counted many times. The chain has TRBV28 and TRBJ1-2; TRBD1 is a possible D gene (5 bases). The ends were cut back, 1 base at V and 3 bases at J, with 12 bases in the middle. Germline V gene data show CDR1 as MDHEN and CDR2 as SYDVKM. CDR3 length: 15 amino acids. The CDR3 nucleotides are TGTGCCAGCAGTTTATTGTTCGGGGGGGACTATGGCTACACCTTC. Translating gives CASSLLFGGDYGYTF.

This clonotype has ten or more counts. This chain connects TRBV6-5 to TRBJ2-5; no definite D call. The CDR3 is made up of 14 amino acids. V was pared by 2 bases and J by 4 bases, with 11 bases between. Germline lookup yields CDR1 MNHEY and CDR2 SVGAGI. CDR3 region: CASSYRASTETQYF. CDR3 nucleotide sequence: TGTGCCAGCAGTTACAGGGCCAGCACAGAGACCCAGTACTTC.

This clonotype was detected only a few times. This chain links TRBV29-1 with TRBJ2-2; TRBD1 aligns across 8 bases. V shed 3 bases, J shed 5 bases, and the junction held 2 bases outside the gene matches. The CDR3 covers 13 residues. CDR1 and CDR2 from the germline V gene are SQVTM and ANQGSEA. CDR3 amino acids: CSVDRTGTGELFF. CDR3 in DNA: TGCAGCGTTGATCGGACAGGGACCGGGGAGCTGTTTTTT.

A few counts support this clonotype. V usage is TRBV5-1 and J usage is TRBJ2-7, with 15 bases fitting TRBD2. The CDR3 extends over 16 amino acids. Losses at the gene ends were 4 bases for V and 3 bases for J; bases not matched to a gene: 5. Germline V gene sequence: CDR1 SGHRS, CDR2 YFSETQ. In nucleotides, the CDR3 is TGCGCCAGCAGCATGGGACTAGCGGGGGGTATCTACGAGCAGTACTTC. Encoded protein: CASSMGLAGGIYEQYF.

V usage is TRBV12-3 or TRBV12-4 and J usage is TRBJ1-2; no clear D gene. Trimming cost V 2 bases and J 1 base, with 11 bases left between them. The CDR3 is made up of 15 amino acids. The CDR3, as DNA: TGTGCCAGCAGTTTATCAGCGACCTTTAACTATGGCTACACCTTC. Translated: CASSLSATFNYGYTF.

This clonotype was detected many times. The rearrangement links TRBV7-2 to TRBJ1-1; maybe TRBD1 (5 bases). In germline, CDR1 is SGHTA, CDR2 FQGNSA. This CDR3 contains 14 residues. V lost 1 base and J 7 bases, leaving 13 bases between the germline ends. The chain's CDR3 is CASSLVPGGNEAFF. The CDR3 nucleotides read TGTGCCAGCAGCTTAGTTCCGGGGGGGAATGAAGCTTTCTTT.

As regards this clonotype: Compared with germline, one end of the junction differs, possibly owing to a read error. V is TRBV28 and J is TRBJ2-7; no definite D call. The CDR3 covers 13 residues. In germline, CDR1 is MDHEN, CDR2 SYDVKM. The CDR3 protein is CASSPLAGNDQYF. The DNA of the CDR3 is TGTGCCAGCAGCCCCCTCGCTGGGAACGATCAGTACTTC.

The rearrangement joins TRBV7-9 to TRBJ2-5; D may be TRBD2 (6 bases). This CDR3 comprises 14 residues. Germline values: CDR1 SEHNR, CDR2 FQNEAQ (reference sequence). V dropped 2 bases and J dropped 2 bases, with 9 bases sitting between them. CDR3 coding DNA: TGTGCCAGCAGCTTACCGGGGAGGCAAGAGACCCAGTACTTC. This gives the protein CASSLPGRQETQYF.

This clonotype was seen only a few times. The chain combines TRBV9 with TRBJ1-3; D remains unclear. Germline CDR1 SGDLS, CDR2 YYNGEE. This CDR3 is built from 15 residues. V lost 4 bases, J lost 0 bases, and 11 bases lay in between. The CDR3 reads CASSLDPFSGNTIYF. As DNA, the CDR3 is TGTGCCAGCAGCCTGGACCCCTTCTCTGGAAACACCATATATTTT.

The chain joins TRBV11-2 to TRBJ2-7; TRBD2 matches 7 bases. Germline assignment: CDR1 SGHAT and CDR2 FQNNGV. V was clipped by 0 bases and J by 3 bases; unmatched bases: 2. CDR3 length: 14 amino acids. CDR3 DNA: TGTGCCAGCAGCTTAGATCTAGCGGTCTACGAGCAGTACTTC. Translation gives CASSLDLAVYEQYF.

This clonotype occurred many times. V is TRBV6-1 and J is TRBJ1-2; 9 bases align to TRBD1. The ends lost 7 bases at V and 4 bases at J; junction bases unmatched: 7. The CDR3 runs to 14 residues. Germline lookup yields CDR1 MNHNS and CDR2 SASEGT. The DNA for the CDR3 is TGTGCCAGCAATCCACAGGGGGCTGGCTATGGCTACACCTTC. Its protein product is CASNPQGAGYGYTF.

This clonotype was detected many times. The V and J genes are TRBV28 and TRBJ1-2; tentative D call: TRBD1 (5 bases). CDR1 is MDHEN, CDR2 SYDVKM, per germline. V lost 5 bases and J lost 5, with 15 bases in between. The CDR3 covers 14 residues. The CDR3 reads CASSRAGRFYGYTF. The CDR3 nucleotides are TGTGCCAGCAGTCGAGCGGGGCGATTTTATGGCTACACCTTC.